This T cell receptor beta chain appears in the sequencing data of a study of neurological immune-mediated disorders. Each CDR3 protein gets one entry after TCRdb re-called the 5' RACE reads with MiXCR. The table lists 15,000 to 20,000 distinct CDR3 sequences, about 10% of them singletons. V was shortened by 10 bases and J by 1 base, with 13 bases between the two germline ends. This CDR3 has 13 amino acids. Germline-derived CDR1 and CDR2 are LNHDA and SQIVND (reference sequence). The chain combines TRBV19 with TRBJ1-1, with a weak D call TRBD1 (5 bases). Sequenced sample: CD8+ T cells from blood. This clonotype was sampled from a woman aged 45-60 years in good health. In nucleotides, the CDR3 is TGTGCCATTTGGGGGAAGGGGAACACTGAAGCTTTCTTT. Translated: CAIWGKGNTEAFF.